This TCR beta chain was recorded in a study of blood T cell repertoires in COVID-19. On the study more broadly: Donors in the United States, Italy and Spain gave samples during acute or convalescent COVID-19. T cells, B-cell-depleted T cells, or PBMCs provided the cDNA or gDNA that served as material.

Original data processing: By means of reference gene primer amplification, nucleated cell counts were estimated. Clones were read by immunoSEQ multiplex PCR, and TCRdb kept only the in-frame ones, dropping some. V, J and clone size derive from that table, while D and trimming were established from the DNA sequence. Among some 270,000 clones listed, roughly 85% were seen once. This clone was detected only once. The specimen was peripheral blood. The source of this sequence is a woman aged 70-85 years with acute or convalescent COVID-19.

CDR3 DNA: TGTGCCAGCAGTTTTTCAGGGGCCTATGGCTACACCTTC. This sequence encodes CASSFSGAYGYTF. The V gene is TRBV12-3 or TRBV12-4, the J gene TRBJ1-2; D perhaps matches TRBD1 (6 bases). This CDR3 has 13 residues. V was trimmed by 3 bases and J by 4 bases, leaving 9 bases between them.